A single sample is the source of the 5 T cell receptor beta chains below, sequenced in a study of CD8+ T cells in alopecia areata. Once RNA had been extracted, it was reverse transcribed into cDNA to act as the sequencing template. Produced via immunoSEQ multiplex PCR; TCRdb's table is partial and in-frame only. The top ten clones hold more than 6.5% of a sample with approximately 140,000 clones, approximately 50% of them seen once. The sample consisted of CD4+ T cells sorted from blood. These receptors originate from a human donor with alopecia areata.

V and J are TRBV28 and TRBJ2-3; 10 bases align to TRBD2. With 3 bases clipped from V and 6 bases from J, the junction kept 9 bases outside the gene matches. The CDR3 consists of 16 residues. Germline V gives CDR1 MDHEN, CDR2 SYDVKM. The CDR3 sequence is CASSFLSLAGADTQYF. The CDR3 DNA reads TGTGCCAGCAGTTTCCTCTCTCTAGCGGGAGCCGATACGCAGTATTTT.

This clone was seen more than once but under ten times. The genes are TRBV29-1 and TRBJ2-7, with 7 positions matching TRBD1. The CDR3 spans 11 residues. CDR1 and CDR2 (germline): SQVTM, ANQGSEA. V shed 7 bases and J 3 bases; nucleotides not matched to a gene: 3. Written as DNA, the CDR3 is TGCAGCGCGGGACAGTACTACGAGCAGTACTTC. This sequence encodes CSAGQYYEQYF.

The chain joins TRBV6-5 to TRBJ1-2; unclear D gene. CDR1 is MNHEY, CDR2 SVGAGI, per germline. The CDR3 length is 12 residues. V was trimmed by 8 bases and J by 4 bases, leaving 11 bases between them. Here the CDR3 reads CASHSGSYGYTF. The DNA for the CDR3 is TGTGCCAGCCACTCAGGCTCCTATGGCTACACCTTC.

This clone turned up a few times. The chain recombines TRBV19 with TRBJ1-5; 8 bases align to TRBD1. The germline V gene has CDR1 LNHDA and CDR2 SQIVND (reference sequence). CDR3 size: 15 residues. V dropped 8 bases and J dropped 7; count of bases not matched to a gene: 13. CDR3 sequence: CASAGQGGLRQPQHF. CDR3 coding DNA: TGTGCCAGTGCTGGACAGGGTGGACTCCGGCAGCCCCAGCATTTT.

This clone occurred a few times. The chain is built from TRBV23-1 and TRBJ1-5; D uncertain. TRBV23-1 is annotated as an ORF whose role is uncertain. The CDR3 has 13 amino acids. Trimming left V 5 bases short and J 8 bases short, with 13 bases between. The CDR3 coding sequence is TGCGCCAGCAGTGTCGATTGTTTGGAGCCCCAGCATTTT. As protein: CASSVDCLEPQHF.